Detailed here is one T cell receptor (beta chain). Original methodology: How many nucleated cells were present was estimated from reference gene primer amplification. The protocol was immunoSEQ multiplex PCR, while the TCRdb copy is restricted to in-frame clones and leaves out a portion. The V and J calls and clone size are taken from that table; D and trimming were inferred from the DNA. The sample records around 300,000 clones, over 80% being singletons. This sample stems from a study of blood T cell repertoires in COVID-19. Study at large: PBMCs, B-cell-depleted T cells, or T cells were the source of the cDNA or gDNA that made up the material.

Trimming took 3 bases from V and 6 from J; bases not matched to a gene: 4. Germline CDR1 is SGHRS and CDR2 is YFSETQ. The CDR3 spans 14 residues. Allocation to cohorts depended on clinical history reported by the participants. Donors in Cohort 3 who had recovered were those with two negative PCRs, healthcare professional clearance, or resolution of their symptoms. The origin of this receptor is a young man who had recovered from COVID-19. V gene TRBV5-1 combines with J gene TRBJ2-3; 10 bases agree with TRBD1. The sample was PBMCs or T cells enriched from blood (not recorded which). CDR3 loop: CASSWGTGEDTQYF. CDR3 in DNA: TGCGCCAGCAGCTGGGGGACAGGGGAGGATACGCAGTATTTT.